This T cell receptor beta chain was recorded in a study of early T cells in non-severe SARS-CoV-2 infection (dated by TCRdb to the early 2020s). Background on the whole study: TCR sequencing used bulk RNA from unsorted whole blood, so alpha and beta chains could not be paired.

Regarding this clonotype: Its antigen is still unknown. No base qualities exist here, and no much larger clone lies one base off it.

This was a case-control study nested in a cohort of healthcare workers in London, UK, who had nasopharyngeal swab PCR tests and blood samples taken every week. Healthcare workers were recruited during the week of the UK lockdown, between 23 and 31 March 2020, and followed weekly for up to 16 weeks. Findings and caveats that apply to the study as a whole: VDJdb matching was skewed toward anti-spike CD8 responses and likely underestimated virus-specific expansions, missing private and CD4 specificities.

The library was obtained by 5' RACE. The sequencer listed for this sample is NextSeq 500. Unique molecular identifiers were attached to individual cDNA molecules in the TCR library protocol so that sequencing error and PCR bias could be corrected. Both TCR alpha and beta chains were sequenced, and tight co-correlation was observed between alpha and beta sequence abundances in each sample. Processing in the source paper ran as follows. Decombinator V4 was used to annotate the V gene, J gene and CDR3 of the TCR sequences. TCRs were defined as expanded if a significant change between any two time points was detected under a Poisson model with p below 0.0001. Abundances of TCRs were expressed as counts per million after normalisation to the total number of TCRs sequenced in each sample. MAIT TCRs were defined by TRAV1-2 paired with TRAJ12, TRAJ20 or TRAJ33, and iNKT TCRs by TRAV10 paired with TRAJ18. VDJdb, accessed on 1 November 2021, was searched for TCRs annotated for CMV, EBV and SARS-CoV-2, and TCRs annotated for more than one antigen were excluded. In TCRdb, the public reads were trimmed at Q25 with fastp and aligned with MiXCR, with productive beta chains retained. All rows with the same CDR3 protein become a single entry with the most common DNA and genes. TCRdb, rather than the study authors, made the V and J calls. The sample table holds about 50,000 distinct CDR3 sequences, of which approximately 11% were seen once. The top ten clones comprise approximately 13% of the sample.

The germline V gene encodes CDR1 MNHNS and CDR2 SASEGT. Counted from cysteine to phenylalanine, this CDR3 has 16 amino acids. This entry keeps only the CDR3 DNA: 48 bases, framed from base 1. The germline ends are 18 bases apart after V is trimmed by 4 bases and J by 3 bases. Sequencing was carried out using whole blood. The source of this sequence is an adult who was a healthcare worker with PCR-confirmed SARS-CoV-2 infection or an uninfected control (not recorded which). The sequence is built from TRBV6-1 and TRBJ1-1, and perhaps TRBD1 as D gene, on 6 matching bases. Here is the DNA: TGTGCCAGCAGTGGGGGGGGCACAGCTTCATACACTGAAGCTTTCTTT. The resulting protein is CASSGGGTASYTEAFF.